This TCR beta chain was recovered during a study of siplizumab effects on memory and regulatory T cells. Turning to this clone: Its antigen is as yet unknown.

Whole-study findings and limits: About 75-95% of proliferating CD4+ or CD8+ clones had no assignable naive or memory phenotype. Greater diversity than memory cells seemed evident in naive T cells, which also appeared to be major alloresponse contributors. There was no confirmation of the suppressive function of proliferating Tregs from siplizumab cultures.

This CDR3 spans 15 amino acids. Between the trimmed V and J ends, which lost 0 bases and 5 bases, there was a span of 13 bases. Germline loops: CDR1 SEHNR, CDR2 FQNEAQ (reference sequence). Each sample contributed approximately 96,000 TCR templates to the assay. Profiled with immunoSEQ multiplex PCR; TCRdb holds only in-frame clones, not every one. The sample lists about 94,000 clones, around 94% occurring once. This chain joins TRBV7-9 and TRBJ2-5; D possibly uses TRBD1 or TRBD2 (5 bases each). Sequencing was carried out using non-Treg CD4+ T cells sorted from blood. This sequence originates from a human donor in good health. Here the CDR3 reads CASSLAVPGQETQYF. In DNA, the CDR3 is TGTGCCAGCAGCTTAGCGGTGCCGGGGCAGGAGACCCAGTACTTC. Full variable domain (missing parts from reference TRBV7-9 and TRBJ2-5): DTGVSQNPRHKITKRGQNVTFRCDPISEHNRLYWYRQTLGQGPEFLTYFQNEAQLEKSRLLSDRFSAERPKGSFSTLEIQRTEQGDSAMYLCASSLAVPGQETQYFGPGTRLLVL.